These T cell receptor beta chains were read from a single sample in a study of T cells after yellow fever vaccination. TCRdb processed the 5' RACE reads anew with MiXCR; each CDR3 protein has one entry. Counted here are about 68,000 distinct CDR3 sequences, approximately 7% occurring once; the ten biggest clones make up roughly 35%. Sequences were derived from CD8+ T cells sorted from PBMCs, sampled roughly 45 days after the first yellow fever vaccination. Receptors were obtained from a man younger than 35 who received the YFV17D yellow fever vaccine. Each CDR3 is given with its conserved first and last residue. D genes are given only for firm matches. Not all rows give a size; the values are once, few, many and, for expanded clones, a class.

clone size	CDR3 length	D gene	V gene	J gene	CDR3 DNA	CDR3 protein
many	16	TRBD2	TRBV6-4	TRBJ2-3	TGTGCCAGCAGTGAAAGAGCGGGGGGCCCCACAGATACGCAGTATTTT	CASSERAGGPTDTQYF
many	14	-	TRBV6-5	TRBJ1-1	TGTGCCAGCAGTTACTCAGTGGGGAACACTGAAGCTTTCTTT	CASSYSVGNTEAFF
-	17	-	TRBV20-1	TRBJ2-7	TGCAGTGCTAGAGATCCATCGGCCACAGGGTTTGCCTACGAGCAGTACTTC	CSARDPSATGFAYEQYF
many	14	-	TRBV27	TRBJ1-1	TGTGCCAGCAGTTTCCGGGGGGAGGGTGCTGAAGCTTTCTTT	CASSFRGEGAEAFF
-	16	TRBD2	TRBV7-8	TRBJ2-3	TGTGCCAGCAGCGTAGGTACTAGCGGGTGGCTGGATACGCAGTATTTT	CASSVGTSGWLDTQYF
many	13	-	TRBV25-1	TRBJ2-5	TGTGCCAGCAGTGAATATCAGAAAAAGACCCAGTACTTC	CASSEYQKKTQYF
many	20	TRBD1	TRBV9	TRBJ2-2	TGTGCCAGCAGCCCCTTACCGGGACAGGGGGCTTTTAAGAACACCGGGGAGCTGTTTTTT	CASSPLPGQGAFKNTGELFF
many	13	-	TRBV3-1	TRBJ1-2	TGTGCCAGCAGCCAAGATAACTCTGGAGGCTACACCTTC	CASSQDNSGGYTF
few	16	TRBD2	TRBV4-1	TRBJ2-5	TGCGCCAGCAGCCCCTTGGCGGGAGCGGGGGAAGAGACCCAGTACTTC	CASSPLAGAGEETQYF
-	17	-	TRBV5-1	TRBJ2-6	TGCGCCAGCAGCTTGGTAAGACCGAGCTCTGGGGCCAACGTCCTGACTTTC	CASSLVRPSSGANVLTF
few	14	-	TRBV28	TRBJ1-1	TGTGCCAGCATCCGGAGGGGACTGAACACTGAAGCTTTCTTT	CASIRRGLNTEAFF
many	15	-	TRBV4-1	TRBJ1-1	TGCGCCAGCAGCCAAGTTGGCTACTTGAACACTGAAGCTTTCTTT	CASSQVGYLNTEAFF
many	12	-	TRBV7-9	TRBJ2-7	TGTGCCAGCAGCCCCCGGGGTTACGAGCAGTACTTC	CASSPRGYEQYF
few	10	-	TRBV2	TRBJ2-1	TGTGCCAGTTTGGGGTATGAGCAGTTCTTC	CASLGYEQFF
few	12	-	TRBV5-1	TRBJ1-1	TGCGCCAGTAAGACAGAGAACACTGAAGCTTTCTTT	CASKTENTEAFF
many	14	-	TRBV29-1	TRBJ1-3	TGCAGCGGTGGGTGGGGTACCGATGGAAACACCATATATTTT	CSGGWGTDGNTIYF
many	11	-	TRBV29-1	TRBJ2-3	TGCAGCGTAATTAAGGCGAATACGCAGTATTTT	CSVIKANTQYF
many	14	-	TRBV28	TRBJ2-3	TGTGCCAGCAGTTTAGACTCTAGCACAGATACGCAGTATTTT	CASSLDSSTDTQYF
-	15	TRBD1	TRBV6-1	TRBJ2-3	TGTGCCAGCAGTGAAGGGACAGGGGGCGCAGATACGCAGTATTTT	CASSEGTGGADTQYF
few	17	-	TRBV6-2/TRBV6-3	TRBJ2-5	TGTGCCAGCAGTTATTGGGCCGGGACGGGGTACCAAGAGACCCAGTACTTC	CASSYWAGTGYQETQYF
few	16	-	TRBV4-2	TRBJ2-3	TGTGCCAGCAGCCAAATTCTTGCGGGCCGCACAGATACGCAGTATTTT	CASSQILAGRTDTQYF
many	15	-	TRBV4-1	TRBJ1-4	TGCGCCAGCAGCGGTCTTCAGGGGATTTCGGAAAAACTGTTTTTT	CASSGLQGISEKLFF
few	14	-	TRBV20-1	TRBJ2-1	TGCAGTGCTAGAGATTGGCAGGCCTACAATGAGCAGTTCTTC	CSARDWQAYNEQFF
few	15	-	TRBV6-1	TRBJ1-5	TGTGCCATCCAACCCGGGACGGGTAGAAATCAGCCCCAGCATTTT	CAIQPGTGRNQPQHF
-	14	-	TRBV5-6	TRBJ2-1	TGTGCCATGGGCCCCGAGGTCCGGCACAATGAGCAGTTCTTC	CAMGPEVRHNEQFF
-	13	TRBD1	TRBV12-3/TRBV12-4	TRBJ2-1	TGTGCCAGCAGTTACGGGACAGCCAATGAGCAGTTCTTC	CASSYGTANEQFF
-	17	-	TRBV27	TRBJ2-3	TGTGCCAGCAGCCACCCAGAGACAATGACTAGCACAGATACGCAGTATTTT	CASSHPETMTSTDTQYF
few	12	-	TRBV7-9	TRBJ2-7	TGTGCCAGCAGCCCCAAGTTGGGGGAGCAGTACTTC	CASSPKLGEQYF
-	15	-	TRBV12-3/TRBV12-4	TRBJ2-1	TGTGCCAGCAGCCGGCCGCGGGACGCATACAATGAGCAGTTCTTC	CASSRPRDAYNEQFF
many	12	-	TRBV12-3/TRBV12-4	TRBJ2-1	TGTGCCAGCAGTTTTAGCTCGGATGAGCAGTTCTTC	CASSFSSDEQFF
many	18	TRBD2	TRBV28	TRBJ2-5	TGTGCCAGCAGTTCCCCGACTAGCGGGGCGGATTTTCAAGAGACCCAGTACTTC	CASSSPTSGADFQETQYF
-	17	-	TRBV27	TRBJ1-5	TGTGCCAGCAGTTTATTAATCGAGGGATATAGCAATCAGCCCCAGCATTTT	CASSLLIEGYSNQPQHF
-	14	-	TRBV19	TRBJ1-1	TGTGCCAGTAGTTCACAGGGTTTGGGCACTGAAGCTTTCTTT	CASSSQGLGTEAFF
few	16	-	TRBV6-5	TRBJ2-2	TGTGCCAGCAGTTACTCGAAAAATTGGGGCACCGGGGAGCTGTTTTTT	CASSYSKNWGTGELFF
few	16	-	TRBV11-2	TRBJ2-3	TGTGCCAGCAGCTCCGAAGCGGCAGGGGAATCAGATACGCAGTATTTT	CASSSEAAGESDTQYF
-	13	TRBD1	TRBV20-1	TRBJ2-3	TGCAGTGCTGAACAGGGGGCAACAGATACGCAGTATTTT	CSAEQGATDTQYF
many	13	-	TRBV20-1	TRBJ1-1	TGCAGTGCTAGAGACGGGGGCAACACTGAAGCTTTCTTT	CSARDGGNTEAFF
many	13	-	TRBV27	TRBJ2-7	TGTGCCAGCAGTTATCGGGGGCCCTACGAGCAGTACTTC	CASSYRGPYEQYF
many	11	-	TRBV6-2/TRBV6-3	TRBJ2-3	TGTGCCAGCAGTTTTCCAGATACGCAGTATTTT	CASSFPDTQYF
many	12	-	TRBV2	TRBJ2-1	TGTGCCAGCAGTGGGAGCGCCAATGAGCAGTTCTTC	CASSGSANEQFF
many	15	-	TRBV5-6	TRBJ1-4	TGTGCCAGCAGCTTTTCGCCAGGAGAGAATGAAAAACTGTTTTTT	CASSFSPGENEKLFF
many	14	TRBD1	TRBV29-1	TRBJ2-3	TGCAGCCCAGGGGACAGGTCGAGAATCGATACGCAGTATTTT	CSPGDRSRIDTQYF
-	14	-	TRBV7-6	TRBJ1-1	TGTGCCAGCAGCCCCAAAGGGCGGAGAACTGAAGCTTTCTTT	CASSPKGRRTEAFF
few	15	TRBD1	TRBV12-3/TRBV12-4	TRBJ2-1	TGTGCCAGCAGTGTCAGGGGGAGCTCCTACAATGAGCAGTTCTTC	CASSVRGSSYNEQFF
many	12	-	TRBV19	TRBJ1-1	-	CASSSGATEAFF
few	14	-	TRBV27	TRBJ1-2	TGTGCCAGCTCCCCAGGACCGGCTAACTATGGCTACACCTTC	CASSPGPANYGYTF
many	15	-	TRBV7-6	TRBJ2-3	TGTGCCAGCAGCTTTGACCACCCAAGCACAGATACGCAGTATTTT	CASSFDHPSTDTQYF
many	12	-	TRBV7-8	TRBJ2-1	TGTGCCAGCAGCTCACTAGCTAATGAGCAGTTCTTC	CASSSLANEQFF
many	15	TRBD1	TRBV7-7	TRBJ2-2	TGTGCTAGCAGCTACGGGACAGGGGGGACCGGGGAGCTGTTTTTT	CASSYGTGGTGELFF
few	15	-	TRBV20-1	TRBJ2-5	TGCAGTGCTAGAGGTGGGGGGGCCCTTCCAGAGACCCAGTACTTC	CSARGGGALPETQYF
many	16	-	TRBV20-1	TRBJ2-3	TGCAGTGCTAGCGTCGCCGGGGCGGGATACACAGATACGCAGTATTTT	CSASVAGAGYTDTQYF
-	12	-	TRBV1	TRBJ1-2	TGCACCAGCAGCCAACTTCGGACATACTCGACCTTC	CTSSQLRTYSTF
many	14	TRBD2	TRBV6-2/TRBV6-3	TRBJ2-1	TGTGCCAGCAGGGGACTAGCGGTCTACAATGAGCAGTTCTTC	CASRGLAVYNEQFF
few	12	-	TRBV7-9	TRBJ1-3	TGTGCCAGCAGCTCACAGGGAAACACCATATATTTT	CASSSQGNTIYF
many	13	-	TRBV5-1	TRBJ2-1	TGCGCCAGCAGCTTGTCATACTACAATGAGCAGTTCTTC	CASSLSYYNEQFF
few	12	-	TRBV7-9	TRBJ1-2	TGTGCCAGCAGCCCCGATATTGATGGCTACACCTTC	CASSPDIDGYTF
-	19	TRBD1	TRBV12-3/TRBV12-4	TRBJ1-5	TGTGCCCTCAGTTTAGCTCCCGGACAGGGGACGTCTAGCAATCAGCCCCAGCATTTT	CALSLAPGQGTSSNQPQHF
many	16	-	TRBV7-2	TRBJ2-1	TGTGCCAGCAGCTTAGTCGGAAGGCAGGCGAACAATGAGCAGTTCTTC	CASSLVGRQANNEQFF
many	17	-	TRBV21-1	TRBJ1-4	TGTGCCAGCAGCCCCCCGGTGGAGGTGGCGGCTAATGAAAAACTGTTTTTT	CASSPPVEVAANEKLFF
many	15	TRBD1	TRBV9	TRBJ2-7	TGTGCCAGCAGCGTAGAGGACAGGGGAGGGGACGAGCAGTACTTC	CASSVEDRGGDEQYF